This TCR beta chain stems from a study of blood T cell repertoires in COVID-19. Across the study: Specimens from acute and convalescent COVID-19 originated in the United States, Italy and Spain. T cells, B-cell-depleted T cells, or PBMCs supplied cDNA or gDNA.

As originally analysed: Reference gene primer amplification gave estimated nucleated cell counts. The protocol was immunoSEQ multiplex PCR, while the TCRdb copy is restricted to in-frame clones and leaves out a portion. For V, J and clone size, that table is used; D and trimming come from the DNA. The sample lists 55,000 to 75,000 clones, about 90% occurring once. Trimming took off 4 bases at V and 4 bases at J, with 14 bases between the two ends. The CDR3 is 14 amino acids. In germline, CDR1 is SGHAT, CDR2 FQNNGV. The TCR was taken from a human donor in a cohort sampled during active COVID-19. The chain uses TRBV11-2 and TRBJ2-7; TRBD1 might be the D (6 bases). Source material: peripheral blood. This chain's CDR3 is CASSWRRDTYEQYF. In nucleotides, the CDR3 is TGTGCCAGCAGCTGGCGCAGGGACACTTACGAGCAGTACTTC. Full variable domain (missing parts from reference TRBV11-2 and TRBJ2-7): EAGVAQSPRYKIIEKRQSVAFWCNPISGHATLYWYQQILGQGPKLLIQFQNNGVVDDSQLPKDRFSAERLKGVDSTLKIQPAKLEDSAVYLCASSWRRDTYEQYFGPGTRLTVT.